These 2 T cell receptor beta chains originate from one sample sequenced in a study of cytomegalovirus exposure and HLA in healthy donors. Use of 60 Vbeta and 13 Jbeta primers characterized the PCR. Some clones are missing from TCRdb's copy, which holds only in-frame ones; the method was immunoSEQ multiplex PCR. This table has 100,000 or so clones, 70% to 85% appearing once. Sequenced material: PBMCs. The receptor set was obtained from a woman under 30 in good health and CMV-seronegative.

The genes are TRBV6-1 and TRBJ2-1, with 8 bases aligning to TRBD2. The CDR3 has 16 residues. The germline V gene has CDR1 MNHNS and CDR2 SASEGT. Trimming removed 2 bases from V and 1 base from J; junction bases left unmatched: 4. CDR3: CASSERPGGSYNEQFF. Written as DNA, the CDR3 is TGTGCCAGCAGTGAACGACCGGGGGGGTCCTACAATGAGCAGTTCTTC.

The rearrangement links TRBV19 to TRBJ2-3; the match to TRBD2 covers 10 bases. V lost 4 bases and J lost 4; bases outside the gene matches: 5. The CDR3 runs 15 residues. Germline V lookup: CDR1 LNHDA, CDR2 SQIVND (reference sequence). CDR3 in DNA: TGTGCCAGTAGTACCCGAAGCGGGAGGGCAGATACGCAGTATTTT. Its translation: CASSTRSGRADTQYF.